A single sample is the source of the 30 T cell receptor beta chains below, sequenced in a study of T cell responses to AZD1222 COVID-19 vaccine. Profiling relied on immunoSEQ multiplex PCR, and the TCRdb table lists in-frame clones only, not all of them. The table lists around 120,000 clones, around 89% of them singletons. Specimen: peripheral blood, collected on day 0 of MenACWY control vaccination. These receptors originate from an adult in good health.

This clone was detected only once. Other DNA variants within this sample encode the same CDR3. The genes are TRBV9 and TRBJ2-7, with 7 bases aligning to TRBD1. Germline values: CDR1 SGDLS, CDR2 YYNGEE. This CDR3 region has 14 residues. V lost 0 bases and J lost 2; bases outside the gene matches: 2. DNA for the CDR3: TGTGCCAGCAGCGTAGGACAGGGCCCCTACGAGCAGTACTTC. Translating it yields CASSVGQGPYEQYF.

This chain connects TRBV5-5 to TRBJ2-3; TRBD1 is a possible D gene (6 bases). The CDR3 consists of 13 residues. Trimming pared 4 bases from V and 6 bases from J, leaving 12 bases between. Per germline, CDR1 SGHKS and CDR2 YYEKEE (reference sequence). CDR3 in DNA: TGTGCCAGCAGCAGCCCAGGGGTCGATACGCAGTATTTT. Protein: CASSSPGVDTQYF.

This clone was found once. This chain joins TRBV3-1 (or the pseudogene TRBV3-2) and TRBJ2-7, with 9 bases aligning to TRBD1. The CDR3 contains 14 residues. CDR1 LGHDT and CDR2 YNNKEL come from the germline V gene (reference sequence). V dropped 3 bases and J dropped 4; count of bases not matched to a gene: 4. The DNA for the CDR3 is TGTGCCAGCAGCCATACCGGACAGGGGTACGAGCAGTACTTC. It is translated as CASSHTGQGYEQYF.

The gene calls are TRBV5-6 and TRBJ2-6; no definite D call. The CDR3 runs 15 residues. Deletions cut 2 bases from V and 0 bases from J, with 6 bases between. Per germline, CDR1 SGHDT and CDR2 YYEEEE. The chain's CDR3 is CASSLRVSGANVLTF. CDR3 bases: TGTGCCAGCAGCTTACGGGTCTCTGGGGCCAACGTCCTGACTTTC.

V is TRBV2 and J is TRBJ2-5; no firm D call. This CDR3 comprises 13 residues. The V gene lost 4 bases and the J gene lost 0 bases, with 6 bases spanning the gap. Germline CDR1 reads SNHLY; CDR2 reads FYNNEI. The CDR3 is CASSVVYQETQYF. Written as DNA, the CDR3 is TGTGCCAGCAGTGTGGTGTACCAAGAGACCCAGTACTTC.

This chain connects TRBV19 to TRBJ1-2, with D tentatively TRBD1 (6 bases). Between the trimmed V and J ends, which lost 4 bases and 4 bases, there was a span of 13 bases. Germline CDR1 and CDR2: LNHDA and SQIVND (reference sequence). The CDR3 covers 14 residues. CDR3 coding DNA: TGTGCCAGTAGTAAGACGAGGGGGGTCTATGGCTACACCTTC. Translating it yields CASSKTRGVYGYTF.

The chain links TRBV3-1 (or the pseudogene TRBV3-2) to TRBJ2-7; D is perhaps TRBD1 (5 bases). In germline, CDR1 is LGHDT, CDR2 YNNKEL (reference sequence). The germline V and J ends were trimmed by 2 bases and 5 bases, with 10 bases remaining between them. The CDR3 has 13 amino acids. DNA of the CDR3: TGTGCCAGCAGCCAAATGCAGGGCAACGAGCAGTACTTC. Amino acid sequence: CASSQMQGNEQYF.

The rearrangement links TRBV7-2 to TRBJ2-3; 8 nucleotides agree with TRBD2. V dropped 5 bases and J dropped 0; count of bases not matched to a gene: 10. CDR3 length equals 17 residues. Germline CDR1 reads SGHTA; CDR2 reads FQGNSA. The CDR3 region has the DNA TGTGCCAGCAGCCTGCGGACTAGCCTGACTAGCACAGATACGCAGTATTTT. Residues: CASSLRTSLTSTDTQYF.

The rearrangement joins TRBV18 to TRBJ2-7; D is undetermined. This CDR3 contains 14 residues. The V gene's germline CDR1 is KGHSH and CDR2 LQKENI. V was cut by 2 bases and J by 4 bases, with 12 bases left in between. CDR3 sequence (DNA): TGTGCCAGCTCACCAGCCGGATTGCGGTACGAGCAGTACTTC. Encoded protein: CASSPAGLRYEQYF.

The chain is built from TRBV5-6 and TRBJ1-3; D is perhaps TRBD1 (6 bases). CDR1 SGHDT and CDR2 YYEEEE come from the germline V gene. The CDR3 is 16 residues long. V was pared by 4 bases and J by 3 bases, with 17 bases between. The CDR3 nucleotides are TGTGCCAGCAGCCGACCCACAGGGCTGCGTGGAAACACCATATATTTT. Its protein is CASSRPTGLRGNTIYF.

This clone appeared a few times. The identical CDR3 is also encoded by other nucleotide sequences in the sample. The V call is TRBV30, the J call TRBJ2-5, with D tentatively TRBD1 (6 bases). Germline values: CDR1 GTSNPN, CDR2 SVGIG (reference sequence). V was clipped by 1 base and J by 4 bases, with 10 bases between them. The CDR3 is made up of 13 amino acids. In DNA, the CDR3 is TGTGCCTGGAGTGGTCCCAGGGGAGAGACCCAGTACTTC. Protein sequence: CAWSGPRGETQYF. Complete variable domain (other parts from reference TRBV30 and TRBJ2-5): SQTIHQWPATLVQPVGSPLSLECTVEGTSNPNLYWYRQAAGRGLQLLFYSVGIGQISSEVPQNLSASRPQDRQFILSSKKLLLSDSGFYLCAWSGPRGETQYFGPGTRLLVL.

The chain links TRBV19 to TRBJ2-1; TRBD2 aligns across 13 bases. With 3 bases clipped from V and 4 bases from J, the junction kept 0 bases outside the gene matches. The CDR3 runs 15 residues. Looked up from germline, CDR1 is LNHDA and CDR2 is SQIVND (reference sequence). DNA for the CDR3: TGTGCCAGTAGTATGGGACTAGCGGGGTACAATGAGCAGTTCTTC. It specifies CASSMGLAGYNEQFF.

The V call is TRBV7-2, the J call TRBJ1-2; 7 bases agree with TRBD1. This CDR3 has 16 residues. From germline, CDR1 is SGHTA and CDR2 FQGNSA. The trim removed 1 base at V and 0 bases at J, leaving 5 bases unmatched. The CDR3 DNA follows: TGTGCCAGCAGCTTAGTCGGGACAGCGGCTAACTATGGCTACACCTTC. Translation gives CASSLVGTAANYGYTF.

The CDR3 sequence: CASSPRVGGGNTEAFF. The CDR3 nucleotides read TGTGCCAGCAGCCCAAGAGTAGGGGGAGGGAACACTGAAGCTTTCTTT. J is TRBJ1-1 and V is TRBV7-9; tentative D call: TRBD1 (6 bases). Trimming took off 5 bases at V and 1 base at J, with 17 bases between the two ends. The CDR3 extends over 16 amino acids. Germline V lookup: CDR1 SEHNR, CDR2 FQNEAQ (reference sequence). The full variable domain, rest sourced from reference TRBV7-9 and TRBJ1-1, is DTGVSQNPRHKITKRGQNVTFRCDPISEHNRLYWYRQTLGQGPEFLTYFQNEAQLEKSRLLSDRFSAERPKGSFSTLEIQRTEQGDSAMYLCASSPRVGGGNTEAFFGQGTRLTVV.

The rearrangement links TRBV19 to TRBJ2-7, with D perhaps matching TRBD1 (6 bases). The CDR3 totals 14 residues. The V end lost 5 bases, the J end lost 3 bases, and 14 bases lay between the germline ends. The germline V gene has CDR1 LNHDA and CDR2 SQIVND (reference sequence). The DNA for the CDR3 is TGTGCCAGTAGTTTACGGGACACCTACTACGAGCAGTACTTC. Protein sequence: CASSLRDTYYEQYF.

This chain joins TRBV15 and TRBJ1-2, with 7 bases lining up with TRBD1. There are 13 residues in the CDR3. The V segment lost 5 bases and the J segment 3 bases; nucleotides outside the gene matches: 3. Germline assignment: CDR1 LNHNV and CDR2 YYDKDF (reference sequence). The CDR3 bases are TGTGCCACCAGCTCAGGGACAGACTATGGCTACACCTTC. As protein: CATSSGTDYGYTF.

V is TRBV27 and J is TRBJ1-2; D is unclear. Germline-derived CDR1 and CDR2 are MNHEY and SMNVEV (reference sequence). CDR3 length equals 14 residues. V was shortened by 4 bases and J by 7 bases, with 16 bases between the two germline ends. The CDR3 coding sequence is TGTGCCAGCAGTTCCAGTTTTCGGGCCCGTGGCTACACCTTC. It is translated as CASSSSFRARGYTF.

This chain joins TRBV10-3 and TRBJ1-1, with unresolved D. V was shortened by 6 bases and J by 3 bases, with 17 bases between the two germline ends. Germline CDR1 reads ENHRY; CDR2 reads SYGVKD. This CDR3 spans 15 amino acids. CDR3 region: CAIRTREGEDTEAFF. Here the CDR3 DNA reads TGTGCCATCAGAACAAGGGAGGGCGAGGACACTGAAGCTTTCTTT.

This clone was picked up a small number of times. This chain links TRBV27 with TRBJ2-2; 11 bases fit TRBD2. V lost 5 bases and J lost 6; bases outside the gene matches: 8. The CDR3 is 16 amino acids. The germline V gene encodes CDR1 MNHEY and CDR2 SMNVEV (reference sequence). The CDR3 spells CASSPLTSGISGELFF. For the CDR3, the DNA is TGTGCCAGCAGTCCCCTGACTAGCGGGATATCCGGGGAGCTGTTTTTT.

This clone was detected a few times. In DNA, the CDR3 is TGTGCCAGTAGTGTAGGGACAGGGCCCGAGACCCAGTACTTC. This gives the protein CASSVGTGPETQYF. The chain combines TRBV19 with TRBJ2-5, with 9 bases fitting TRBD1. Germline V lookup: CDR1 LNHDA, CDR2 SQIVND (reference sequence). CDR3 length: 14 amino acids. J gave up 5 bases and V 5 bases, and 6 bases lay outside the gene matches.

The V and J genes are TRBV10-3 and TRBJ2-1, with 10 bases identical to TRBD1. The CDR3 runs 14 residues. V lost 6 bases to trimming and J lost 3 bases; unmatched junction nucleotides: 2. CDR1 ENHRY and CDR2 SYGVKD come from the germline V gene. Here the CDR3 reads CAIRGQGSYNEQFF. The CDR3 coding sequence is TGTGCCATCAGGGGACAGGGGAGCTACAATGAGCAGTTCTTC.

The chain employs TRBV7-3 and TRBJ1-1; 7 bases line up with TRBD1. The length of the CDR3 is 14 residues. CDR1 is SGHTA and CDR2 is FQGTGA in the germline V gene. Trimming took 5 bases from V and 4 from J; bases not matched to a gene: 7. For the CDR3, the DNA is TGTGCCAGCAGCGTGGACAGGTCGGCCACTGAAGCTTTCTTT. Its translation is CASSVDRSATEAFF.

The chain recombines TRBV4-1 with TRBJ2-2; 11 bases align to TRBD2. V dropped 0 bases and J dropped 4; count of bases not matched to a gene: 7. This CDR3 comprises 18 residues. Per germline, CDR1 MGHRA and CDR2 YSYEKL. CDR3 nucleotides: TGCGCCAGCAGCCAAGATAATAGCGGGAGGGCTACCACCGGGGAGCTGTTTTTT. Amino acids: CASSQDNSGRATTGELFF.

The chain employs TRBV11-3 and TRBJ1-2, with D possibly TRBD1 on 5 matching bases. Trimming removed 1 base from V and 5 bases from J, with 17 bases in between. Per germline, CDR1 SGHNT and CDR2 YENEEA. The CDR3 is made up of 16 amino acids. Written as DNA, the CDR3 is TGTGCCAGCAGCTTAGGTGCTACCGGGACGGAGTATGGCTACACCTTC. Amino acids: CASSLGATGTEYGYTF.

This chain links TRBV5-4 with TRBJ2-3, with unresolved D. V lost 1 base to trimming and J lost 3 bases, with 3 bases between them. This CDR3 region has 12 residues. In germline, CDR1 is SGHNT, CDR2 YYREEE (reference sequence). In DNA, the CDR3 is TGTGCCAGCAGCTTGAGTACAGATACGCAGTATTTT. Translated: CASSLSTDTQYF.

This chain links TRBV11-2 with TRBJ1-4; D is unresolved. The CDR3 is made up of 15 amino acids. Germline CDR1 SGHAT, CDR2 FQNNGV. V lost 2 bases and J lost 4, with 11 bases in between. The CDR3 spells CASSLRRGVNEKLFF. CDR3 DNA: TGTGCCAGCAGCTTAAGGCGGGGAGTTAATGAAAAACTGTTTTTT.

The chain has TRBV11-3 and TRBJ1-1; tentatively, D is TRBD1 (6 bases). CDR3 size: 16 residues. Germline values: CDR1 SGHNT, CDR2 YENEEA. Between the trimmed V and J ends, which lost 1 base and 0 bases, there was a span of 12 bases. The CDR3 spells CASSLGGRVLNTEAFF. The DNA for the CDR3 is TGTGCCAGCAGCTTAGGGGGGCGAGTGCTGAACACTGAAGCTTTCTTT.

The chain employs TRBV7-2 and TRBJ2-3; 7 bases align to TRBD2. Germline V gene data show CDR1 as SGHTA and CDR2 as FQGNSA. The junction had 7 bases not matched to a gene; V was cut back by 5 bases and J by 5 bases. CDR3 length equals 14 residues. Here the CDR3 DNA reads TGTGCCAGCAGCCTCGGACTAGAGATAGATACGCAGTATTTT. This translates into CASSLGLEIDTQYF.

This chain joins TRBV7-2 and TRBJ1-1; D is possibly TRBD1 (6 bases). CDR1 is SGHTA and CDR2 is FQGNSA in the germline V gene. Trimming cost V 3 bases and J 8 bases, with 13 bases left between them. CDR3 length: 13 residues. In DNA, the CDR3 is TGTGCCAGCAGCTTTGGGGGGCGGTTGGAAGCTTTCTTT. This sequence encodes CASSFGGRLEAFF.

V and J are TRBV11-2 and TRBJ1-1, with D perhaps TRBD1 (5 bases). Germline CDR1 SGHAT, CDR2 FQNNGV. V lost 2 bases to trimming and J lost 4 bases, with 8 bases between them. The CDR3 is made up of 13 amino acids. CDR3 sequence reads: CASSLKGSTEAFF. The CDR3 nucleotides are TGTGCCAGCAGCTTAAAGGGGTCCACTGAAGCTTTCTTT. The whole variable domain, filled in from reference TRBV11-2 and TRBJ1-1, reads EAGVAQSPRYKIIEKRQSVAFWCNPISGHATLYWYQQILGQGPKLLIQFQNNGVVDDSQLPKDRFSAERLKGVDSTLKIQPAKLEDSAVYLCASSLKGSTEAFFGQGTRLTVV.